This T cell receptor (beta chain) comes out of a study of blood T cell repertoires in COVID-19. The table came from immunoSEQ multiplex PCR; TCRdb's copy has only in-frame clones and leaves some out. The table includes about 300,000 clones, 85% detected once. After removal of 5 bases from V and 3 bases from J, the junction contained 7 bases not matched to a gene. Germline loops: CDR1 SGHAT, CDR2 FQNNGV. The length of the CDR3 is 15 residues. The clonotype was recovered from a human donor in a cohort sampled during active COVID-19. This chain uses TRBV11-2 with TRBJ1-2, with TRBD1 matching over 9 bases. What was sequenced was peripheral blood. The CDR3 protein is CASSPRTGAHYGYTF. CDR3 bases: TGTGCCAGCAGCCCCCGGACAGGGGCTCACTATGGCTACACCTTC. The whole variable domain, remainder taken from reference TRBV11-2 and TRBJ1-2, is EAGVAQSPRYKIIEKRQSVAFWCNPISGHATLYWYQQILGQGPKLLIQFQNNGVVDDSQLPKDRFSAERLKGVDSTLKIQPAKLEDSAVYLCASSPRTGAHYGYTFGSGTRLTVV.